This T cell receptor beta chain was retrieved from a study of blood T cell repertoires in COVID-19. There are 14 residues in the CDR3. V lost 1 base and J lost 2, with 7 bases in between. Germline values: CDR1 SGHVS, CDR2 FQNEAQ. As originally analysed: Reference gene primer amplification gave nucleated cell count estimates. Clones were read by immunoSEQ multiplex PCR, and TCRdb kept only the in-frame ones, dropping some. V, J and clone size are those of that table, while D and trimming were read from the DNA. There are about 140,000 clones in the sample; roughly 80% occur only once, and about 5.1% lies in the top ten.

The chain couples TRBV7-8 to TRBJ2-3; a weak D match, TRBD1 (6 bases). The sequence was obtained from a human donor in a cohort sampled during active COVID-19. Sequenced input: peripheral blood. The CDR3 DNA is TGTGCCAGCAGCTTAGGGGGGCACACAGATACGCAGTATTTT. It codes for CASSLGGHTDTQYF. Together with reference TRBV7-8 and TRBJ2-3, the CDR3 gives the full variable domain: GAGVSQSPRYKVAKRGQDVALRCDPISGHVSLFWYQQALGQGPEFLTYFQNEAQLDKSGLPSDRFFAERPEGSVSTLKIQRTQQEDSAVYLCASSLGGHTDTQYFGPGTRLTVL.